A selection of T cell receptor beta chains follows, all from one sample in a study of a mutant IDH1 vaccine in newly diagnosed glioma. The antigens these receptors bind are not known. TCRdb keeps only in-frame clones here, not all; method: immunoSEQ multiplex PCR. The profile shows approximately 70,000 clones, over 75% of them singletons. Sequenced material: PBMCs, taken from a glioma patient whose treatment included an IDH1 peptide vaccine. These receptors were taken from a man in his late teens or twenties with glioma. CDR3s include the opening cysteine and the closing phenylalanine or tryptophan. Each record gives: V gene, J gene, clone size, D gene, CDR3 DNA, CDR3 protein. The D gene is left open where the match is weak. Part of the rows lack a size; the others show once, few, many or a class for expanded clones.

v_call: TRBV7-9; j_call: TRBJ2-7; clone_size: -; d_call: -; cdr3_nt: TGTGCCAGCAGCCCAGTTGGGGGGCGGAGCACCTACGAGCAGTACTTC; cdr3_aa: CASSPVGGRSTYEQYF
v_call: TRBV4-1; j_call: TRBJ1-5; clone_size: -; d_call: -; cdr3_nt: TGCGCCAGCAGCCAAGAGGGGCCGGGCAATCAGCCCCAGCATTTT; cdr3_aa: CASSQEGPGNQPQHF
v_call: TRBV30; j_call: TRBJ1-1; clone_size: -; d_call: TRBD1; cdr3_nt: TGTGCCTGGGGGACAGGGAACACTGAAGCTTTCTTT; cdr3_aa: CAWGTGNTEAFF
v_call: TRBV6-5; j_call: TRBJ2-7; clone_size: -; d_call: -; cdr3_nt: TGTGCCAGCAGTTATATGGTCGGGGGCGGCTACTACGAGCAGTACTTC; cdr3_aa: CASSYMVGGGYYEQYF
v_call: TRBV15; j_call: TRBJ2-3; clone_size: -; d_call: TRBD1; cdr3_nt: TGTGCCACCAGCAAAGGACAGGGGGCGGGAGATACGCAGTATTTT; cdr3_aa: CATSKGQGAGDTQYF
v_call: TRBV7-3; j_call: TRBJ1-5; clone_size: -; d_call: -; cdr3_nt: TGTGCCAGCAGCTTGGGGTCGCGGGGGCCCCAGCATTTT; cdr3_aa: CASSLGSRGPQHF
v_call: TRBV4-3; j_call: TRBJ2-1; clone_size: once; d_call: -; cdr3_nt: TGCGCCAGCAGCCAAGGGTTCGGCGGCACCTCCTACAATGAGCAGTTCTTC; cdr3_aa: CASSQGFGGTSYNEQFF
v_call: TRBV4-1; j_call: TRBJ2-2; clone_size: once; d_call: -; cdr3_nt: TGCGCCAGCAGATCCAGGGATGGCAACACCGGGGAGCTGTTTTTT; cdr3_aa: CASRSRDGNTGELFF
v_call: TRBV9; j_call: TRBJ1-5; clone_size: -; d_call: -; cdr3_nt: TGTGCCAGCAGCCCCCGCGACGGGAATCAGCCCCAGCATTTT; cdr3_aa: CASSPRDGNQPQHF
v_call: TRBV29-1; j_call: TRBJ2-7; clone_size: -; d_call: -; cdr3_nt: TGCAGCGTTGAAGATATGTGGTACGAGCAGTACTTC; cdr3_aa: CSVEDMWYEQYF
v_call: TRBV6-5; j_call: TRBJ1-2; clone_size: -; d_call: -; cdr3_nt: TGTGCCAGCACCCCGACAGGTCCCAGCTATGGCTACACCTTC; cdr3_aa: CASTPTGPSYGYTF
v_call: TRBV4-3; j_call: TRBJ1-6; clone_size: -; d_call: -; cdr3_nt: TGCGCCAGCGGCAAGACCGAAAATTCACCCCTCCACTTT; cdr3_aa: CASGKTENSPLHF
v_call: TRBV9; j_call: TRBJ1-1; clone_size: -; d_call: -; cdr3_nt: TGTGCCAGCAGATTCCGCCGGTCGGGTAGGACTGAAGCTTTCTTT; cdr3_aa: CASRFRRSGRTEAFF
v_call: TRBV7-9; j_call: TRBJ2-7; clone_size: -; d_call: -; cdr3_nt: TGTGCCAGCAGCTATCACGAGGGTAGTTACGAGCAGTACTTC; cdr3_aa: CASSYHEGSYEQYF
v_call: TRBV28; j_call: TRBJ1-1; clone_size: once; d_call: TRBD1; cdr3_nt: TGTGCCAGCAGTTATACAGGGGGGGGAGCTGAAGCTTTCTTT; cdr3_aa: CASSYTGGGAEAFF
v_call: TRBV9; j_call: TRBJ2-1; clone_size: -; d_call: TRBD1; cdr3_nt: TGTGCCAGCAGCGCCAGGGGGAATGAGCAGTTCTTC; cdr3_aa: CASSARGNEQFF
v_call: TRBV28; j_call: TRBJ1-5; clone_size: -; d_call: -; cdr3_nt: TGTGCCAGCAGTTACACAGACTATAGCAATCAGCCCCAGCATTTT; cdr3_aa: CASSYTDYSNQPQHF
v_call: TRBV5-4; j_call: TRBJ2-7; clone_size: -; d_call: -; cdr3_nt: TGTGCCAGCAGCACCAGAAGCTCCTACGAGCAGTACTTC; cdr3_aa: CASSTRSSYEQYF
v_call: TRBV18; j_call: TRBJ1-5; clone_size: -; d_call: -; cdr3_nt: TGTGCCAGCTCACCGATCGGGGTCGGACAGCCCCAGCATTTT; cdr3_aa: CASSPIGVGQPQHF
v_call: TRBV7-6; j_call: TRBJ1-1; clone_size: -; d_call: -; cdr3_nt: TGTGCCAGCAGCTTAACAAAGGACCGGAACACTGAAGCTTTCTTT; cdr3_aa: CASSLTKDRNTEAFF
v_call: TRBV2; j_call: TRBJ1-5; clone_size: -; d_call: -; cdr3_nt: TGTGCCAGCAGTCGGGGACTTAATAGCAATCAGCCCCAGCATTTT; cdr3_aa: CASSRGLNSNQPQHF
v_call: TRBV10-2; j_call: TRBJ2-7; clone_size: -; d_call: -; cdr3_nt: TGCGCCAGCAGTACGGGGAGGACCCGCTCCTACGAGCAGTACTTC; cdr3_aa: CASSTGRTRSYEQYF
v_call: TRBV7-2; j_call: TRBJ2-1; clone_size: -; d_call: TRBD2; cdr3_nt: TGTGCCAGCAGCTCGCCGGGACTAGGGATTGTTGGGCAGTTCTTC; cdr3_aa: CASSSPGLGIVGQFF
v_call: TRBV7-9; j_call: TRBJ2-1; clone_size: once; d_call: TRBD2; cdr3_nt: TGTGCCAGCAGCTCCCCAGGGACTAGGTCTTACAATGAGCAGTTCTTC; cdr3_aa: CASSSPGTRSYNEQFF
v_call: TRBV4-3; j_call: TRBJ1-6; clone_size: -; d_call: -; cdr3_nt: TGCGCCAGCAGCCAAGAAACACCTACGGCCCTTTCACCCCTCCACTTT; cdr3_aa: CASSQETPTALSPLHF